These T cell receptor beta chains were read from a single sample in a study of neurological immune-mediated disorders. TCRdb redid the calling of the 5' RACE reads with MiXCR, one entry per CDR3 protein. The top ten hold about 6% of the sample, which has about 30,000 distinct CDR3 sequences, around 10% seen once. Sequenced sample: PBMCs. The receptors stem from a woman aged 55-70 years in good health. Both conserved end residues are trimmed from each CDR3. The order of the fields is CDR3 length, J gene, V gene, CDR3 protein.

cdr3_length: 10
j_call: TRBJ1-2
v_call: TRBV5-1
cdr3_aa: ASSLSMSGYT

cdr3_length: 11
j_call: TRBJ1-2
v_call: TRBV12-3/TRBV12-4
cdr3_aa: ASSLEEGQGYT

cdr3_length: 13
j_call: TRBJ2-3
v_call: TRBV7-8
cdr3_aa: ASSASGTSPDTQY

cdr3_length: 12
j_call: TRBJ2-7
v_call: TRBV12-3/TRBV12-4
cdr3_aa: ASSHRQGSYEQY

cdr3_length: 10
j_call: TRBJ2-1
v_call: TRBV11-3
cdr3_aa: ASSSAGGEQF

cdr3_length: 14
j_call: TRBJ1-1
v_call: TRBV5-1
cdr3_aa: ASSLRQPIMNTEAF

cdr3_length: 15
j_call: TRBJ1-2
v_call: TRBV20-1
cdr3_aa: SARATGGPGYGYGYT

cdr3_length: 14
j_call: TRBJ2-1
v_call: TRBV7-2
cdr3_aa: ASSNLGTSGGAEQF

cdr3_length: 13
j_call: TRBJ2-1
v_call: TRBV5-1
cdr3_aa: ASSPGLTGDNEQF

cdr3_length: 13
j_call: TRBJ2-6
v_call: TRBV7-9
cdr3_aa: ASSLTFSGANVLT

cdr3_length: 13
j_call: TRBJ2-7
v_call: TRBV5-1
cdr3_aa: ASSVGTGREREQY

cdr3_length: 14
j_call: TRBJ2-7
v_call: TRBV11-2
cdr3_aa: ASSPPGSGGLWEQY

cdr3_length: 12
j_call: TRBJ2-7
v_call: TRBV6-2/TRBV6-3
cdr3_aa: ASSYGQGIYEQY

cdr3_length: 13
j_call: TRBJ2-1
v_call: TRBV29-1
cdr3_aa: SVEGQRESDNEQF

cdr3_length: 14
j_call: TRBJ1-1
v_call: TRBV5-1
cdr3_aa: ASSLSAMTANTEAF

cdr3_length: 14
j_call: TRBJ1-4
v_call: TRBV4-1
cdr3_aa: ASSQGERQGTEKLF

cdr3_length: 13
j_call: TRBJ2-7
v_call: TRBV4-3
cdr3_aa: ASSQGASRSIEQY

cdr3_length: 13
j_call: TRBJ2-5
v_call: TRBV20-1
cdr3_aa: SAPRTSGLQETQY

cdr3_length: 11
j_call: TRBJ2-5
v_call: TRBV4-1
cdr3_aa: ASSQSHSETQY

cdr3_length: 13
j_call: TRBJ2-3
v_call: TRBV12-3/TRBV12-4
cdr3_aa: ASSLITTSTDTQY

cdr3_length: 10
j_call: TRBJ2-7
v_call: TRBV5-1
cdr3_aa: ASSEGSYEQY

cdr3_length: 13
j_call: TRBJ2-7
v_call: TRBV28
cdr3_aa: ASRTTGAKGGEQY

cdr3_length: 10
j_call: TRBJ2-7
v_call: TRBV28
cdr3_aa: ASSRGDYEQY

cdr3_length: 12
j_call: TRBJ2-5
v_call: TRBV5-1
cdr3_aa: ASSLRGEEKTQY

cdr3_length: 11
j_call: TRBJ2-5
v_call: TRBV20-1
cdr3_aa: SALPAAGETQY

cdr3_length: 12
j_call: TRBJ1-1
v_call: TRBV5-1
cdr3_aa: ASSLGRGYTEAF

cdr3_length: 12
j_call: TRBJ2-7
v_call: TRBV29-1
cdr3_aa: SVVKVQGGSEQY

cdr3_length: 13
j_call: TRBJ1-5
v_call: TRBV7-8
cdr3_aa: ASSPVGHTNQPQH

cdr3_length: 14
j_call: TRBJ1-5
v_call: TRBV6-2/TRBV6-3
cdr3_aa: ASSTSGQGISQPQH

cdr3_length: 13
j_call: TRBJ1-5
v_call: TRBV5-1
cdr3_aa: ASSFAAGAGQPQH

cdr3_length: 12
j_call: TRBJ2-5
v_call: TRBV12-3/TRBV12-4
cdr3_aa: ASTVYRGRETQY

cdr3_length: 13
j_call: TRBJ2-5
v_call: TRBV5-1
cdr3_aa: ASSLSGGMRETQY

cdr3_length: 12
j_call: TRBJ2-1
v_call: TRBV20-1
cdr3_aa: SAKPVGSYNEQF

cdr3_length: 10
j_call: TRBJ1-1
v_call: TRBV12-3/TRBV12-4
cdr3_aa: ASSLSPSRAF

cdr3_length: 11
j_call: TRBJ2-7
v_call: TRBV7-8
cdr3_aa: ATLGTKSYEQY

cdr3_length: 13
j_call: TRBJ2-1
v_call: TRBV25-1
cdr3_aa: ATSLAGGSYNEQF

cdr3_length: 17
j_call: TRBJ2-5
v_call: TRBV12-3/TRBV12-4
cdr3_aa: ASSFASITGDLNQETQY

cdr3_length: 12
j_call: TRBJ2-3
v_call: TRBV5-6
cdr3_aa: ASSLGTGADTQY

cdr3_length: 12
j_call: TRBJ2-5
v_call: TRBV5-1
cdr3_aa: ASSLLSSQETQY